Shown below are 17 T cell receptor beta chains from a single sample sequenced in a study of T cell clusters in autoimmune cytopenias. One tube held mixed TRB-A and TRB-B primer pools for touch-down PCR. Following a re-call of the multiplex PCR reads, TCRdb has one entry per CDR3 protein and lacks DNA. The listing records about 2,800 distinct CDR3 sequences. TRB amplification used approximately 250 ng of peripheral blood genomic DNA. The sequencing sample was made of peripheral blood. Receptors were obtained from a human donor with an autoimmune cytopenia or autoimmune hepatitis (not recorded which).

This clonotype registers medium-sized by frequency. The V call is TRBV6-6, the J call TRBJ2-2; TCRdb's D call of TRBD1 is untestable without DNA. The germline V gene has CDR1 MNHNY and CDR2 SVGAGI (reference sequence). This CDR3 is 16 amino acids long. CDR3 sequence: CASTEDREFPTGELFF.

This clonotype is classed as medium-sized by frequency. The rearrangement joins TRBV18 to TRBJ2-1; TCRdb proposes TRBD2, but this gene call is untestable without DNA. The germline gives CDR1 KGHSH, CDR2 LQKENI. The CDR3 sequence is 16 residues long. The CDR3 loop reads CASSPPNGGREGEQFF. The entire variable domain, with the rest obtained from reference TRBV18 and TRBJ2-1, is as follows: NAGVMQNPRHLVRRRGQEARLRCSPMKGHSHVYWYRQLPEEGLKFMVYLQKENIIDESGMPKERFSAEFPKEGPSILRIQQVVRGDSAAYFCASSPPNGGREGEQFFGPGTRLTVL.

This chain uses TRBV5-4 with TRBJ2-7; TCRdb calls TRBD1, which cannot be checked without DNA. From germline, CDR1 is SGHNT and CDR2 YYREEE (reference sequence). The length of the CDR3 is 15 residues. The CDR3 here is CASSLEGVISYEQYF.

By frequency, this clonotype registers medium-sized. The chain couples TRBV18 to TRBJ2-3. The CDR3 has 13 amino acids. Per germline, CDR1 KGHSH and CDR2 LQKENI. The CDR3 region is CASSPASTDTQYF.

Measured by frequency, this clonotype is medium-sized. V and J are TRBV10-3 and TRBJ2-3; TCRdb's D call of TRBD1 is untestable without DNA. The CDR3 is 14 residues long. Germline CDR1 reads ENHRY; CDR2 reads SYGVKD. This CDR3 is CAISEQGSTDTQYF.

V and J are TRBV20-1 and TRBJ1-3. Germline CDR1 is DFQATT and CDR2 is SNEGSKA (reference sequence). This CDR3 contains 12 residues. CDR3 sequence: CSASTRRNTIYF.

The chain combines TRBV14 with TRBJ2-7. This CDR3 contains 12 residues. In germline, CDR1 is SGHDN, CDR2 FVKESK. CDR3 in amino acids: CASSQTWAEQYF.

The chain couples TRBV12-3 or TRBV12-4 to TRBJ1-1; as DNA is missing, the TRBD1 call by TCRdb cannot be tested. This CDR3 spans 13 amino acids. The CDR3 reads CASSLWDSTEAFF.

This clonotype is medium-sized by frequency. The chain joins TRBV27 to TRBJ2-3; TCRdb gives TRBD1 as the D gene, but with no DNA this cannot be confirmed. CDR3 length: 16 residues. Germline V lookup: CDR1 MNHEY, CDR2 SMNVEV (reference sequence). CDR3 sequence: CASSSAGTEPTDTQYF.

The chain joins TRBV28 to TRBJ2-1; the D gene TCRdb calls, TRBD2, cannot be checked with no DNA. This CDR3 region has 16 residues. Germline lookup yields CDR1 MDHEN and CDR2 SYDVKM. The chain's CDR3 is CASRSSGREWGNEQFF.

Frequency places this clonotype as large. The rearrangement joins TRBV30 to TRBJ2-2; checking the TCRdb D call of TRBD1 is not possible without DNA. Germline lookup yields CDR1 GTSNPN and CDR2 SVGIG (reference sequence). The CDR3 is 13 residues long. Here the CDR3 reads CAWHLTGTGELFF.

The chain uses TRBV4-3 and TRBJ2-3; TCRdb designates TRBD2, a call that cannot be tested without DNA. The CDR3 runs 17 residues. The germline V gene encodes CDR1 LGHNA and CDR2 YSLEER. The CDR3 protein is CASSQGWFGGSTDTQYF.

This clonotype shows up as medium-sized (0.01 to 0.1%) by frequency. The V and J genes are TRBV15 and TRBJ2-4; TCRdb outputs TRBD1, but without DNA this stays unchecked. The germline CDR1 and CDR2 sequences are LNHNV and YYDKDF (reference sequence). The CDR3 loop spans 15 amino acids. The CDR3 protein is CATSRARGLGNIQYF.

Measured by frequency, this clonotype is medium-sized. This chain links TRBV5-4 with TRBJ1-4. CDR3 length: 16 amino acids. In germline, CDR1 is SGHNT, CDR2 YYREEE (reference sequence). CDR3 in amino acids: CASSLGTTTTNEKLFF.

This clonotype is deemed medium-sized by its frequency. V is TRBV19 and J is TRBJ2-5. CDR1 and CDR2 from the germline V gene are LNHDA and SQIVND (reference sequence). This CDR3 spans 16 amino acids. Here the CDR3 reads CASSIGDIHSQETQYF.

This chain links TRBV7-9 with TRBJ1-6. This CDR3 is 17 amino acids long. In germline, CDR1 is SEHNR, CDR2 FQNEAQ (reference sequence). CDR3 region: CASSSDPGPGGLSPLHF.

Measured by frequency, this clonotype is medium-sized (0.01 to 0.1%). CDR3 sequence: CASSSGEAAKNIQYF. The chain couples TRBV27 to TRBJ2-4; with no DNA, the TCRdb D assignment of TRBD1 cannot be verified. The CDR3 extends over 15 amino acids. Germline CDR1 reads MNHEY; CDR2 reads SMNVEV (reference sequence).